This is a list of T cell receptor beta chains from one sample in a study of T cells after yellow fever vaccination. TCRdb ran MiXCR on the 5' RACE reads and lists one entry per CDR3 protein. This table holds a few hundred thousand distinct CDR3 sequences, about 4% found once. Here the sequenced sample was PBMCs, taken 5 days after the yellow fever booster vaccination. The receptors here all came from a young man who received the YFV17D yellow fever vaccine. CDR3s include the opening cysteine and the closing phenylalanine or tryptophan. The D gene is left open where the match is weak. Expanded clones get a size class; other rows say once, few or many, or leave the size out.

TRBV5-1	TRBD1	TRBJ1-1	many	TGCGCCAGCAGCGAAAACAGGGGGAACACTGAAGCTTTCTTT	CASSENRGNTEAFF
TRBV6-4	.	TRBJ2-7	many	TGTGCCAGCAGTCCAGCTCCCTTCTCCTACGAGCAGTACTTC	CASSPAPFSYEQYF
TRBV11-2	TRBD1	TRBJ2-1	few	TGTGCCAGCAGCTTATACCCTAACCTGGGGACAGGAGACAATGAGCAGTTCTTC	CASSLYPNLGTGDNEQFF
TRBV5-1	TRBD2	TRBJ2-3	many	TGCGCCAGCAGCTTGCAGACTAGCGGGGGCTCAGATACGCAGTATTTT	CASSLQTSGGSDTQYF
TRBV7-6	.	TRBJ2-7	few	TGTGCCAGCAGCAAGCTGGGGATGAACTACGAGCAGTACTTC	CASSKLGMNYEQYF
TRBV21-1	.	TRBJ2-3	.	TGTGCCAGCGAGCGGGGGAGAGACTCACGAATTGCTAGCACAGATACGCAGTATTTT	CASERGRDSRIASTDTQYF
TRBV6-1	TRBD1	TRBJ2-2	few	TGTGCCAGCAGAGTACTCCGGACAGGGATCACCGGGGAGCTGTTTTTT	CASRVLRTGITGELFF
TRBV5-4	.	TRBJ1-1	few	TGTGCCAGCAGCTTGGGGGATTTACGGACTGAAGCTTTCTTT	CASSLGDLRTEAFF
TRBV7-6	.	TRBJ1-1	few	TGTGCCAGCAGCTTAGGGCTGGGTGTGTCTACGGCTTTCTTT	CASSLGLGVSTAFF
TRBV7-2	TRBD2	TRBJ2-5	few	TGTGCCAGCAGCACCCCCGGGACTAGCGGACAAGAGACCCAGTACTTC	CASSTPGTSGQETQYF
TRBV7-6	.	TRBJ1-1	many	TGTGCCAGCAGCTCCGGGGGTAGCACTGAAGCTTTCTTT	CASSSGGSTEAFF
TRBV5-4	TRBD2	TRBJ2-1	many	TGTGCCAGCAGCCCCACTAGCGGGGGCCACTACAATGAGCAGTTCTTC	CASSPTSGGHYNEQFF
TRBV5-1	.	TRBJ1-5	few	TGCGCCAGCAGCTTTAGTTCAGATGGCAATCAGCCCCAGCATTTT	CASSFSSDGNQPQHF
TRBV7-6	.	TRBJ1-3	few	TGTGCCAGCAGCCCTCTTTCAGCCTCTGGAAACACCATATATTTT	CASSPLSASGNTIYF
TRBV30	TRBD1	TRBJ2-1	few	TGTGCCTGGACCCGGGACAGGGCATGGGCTGAGCAGTTCTTC	CAWTRDRAWAEQFF
TRBV2	.	TRBJ2-1	few	TGTGCCAGCCTGGGGTTTCCAAACAATGAGCAGTTCTTC	CASLGFPNNEQFF